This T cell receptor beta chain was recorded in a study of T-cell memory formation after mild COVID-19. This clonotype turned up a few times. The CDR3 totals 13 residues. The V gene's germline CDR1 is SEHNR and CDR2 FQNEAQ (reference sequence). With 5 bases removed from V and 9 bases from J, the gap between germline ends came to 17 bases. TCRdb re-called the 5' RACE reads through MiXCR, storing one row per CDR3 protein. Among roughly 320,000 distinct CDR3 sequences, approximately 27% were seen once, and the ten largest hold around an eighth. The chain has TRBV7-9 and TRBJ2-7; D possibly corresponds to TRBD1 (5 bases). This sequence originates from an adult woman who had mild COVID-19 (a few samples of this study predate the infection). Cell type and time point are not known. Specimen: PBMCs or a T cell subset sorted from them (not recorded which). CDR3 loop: CASSPEWGPGQYF. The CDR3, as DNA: TGTGCCAGCAGCCCCGAATGGGGCCCGGGGCAGTACTTC. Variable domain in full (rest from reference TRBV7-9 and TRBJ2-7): DTGVSQNPRHKITKRGQNVTFRCDPISEHNRLYWYRQTLGQGPEFLTYFQNEAQLEKSRLLSDRFSAERPKGSFSTLEIQRTEQGDSAMYLCASSPEWGPGQYFGPGTRLTVT.